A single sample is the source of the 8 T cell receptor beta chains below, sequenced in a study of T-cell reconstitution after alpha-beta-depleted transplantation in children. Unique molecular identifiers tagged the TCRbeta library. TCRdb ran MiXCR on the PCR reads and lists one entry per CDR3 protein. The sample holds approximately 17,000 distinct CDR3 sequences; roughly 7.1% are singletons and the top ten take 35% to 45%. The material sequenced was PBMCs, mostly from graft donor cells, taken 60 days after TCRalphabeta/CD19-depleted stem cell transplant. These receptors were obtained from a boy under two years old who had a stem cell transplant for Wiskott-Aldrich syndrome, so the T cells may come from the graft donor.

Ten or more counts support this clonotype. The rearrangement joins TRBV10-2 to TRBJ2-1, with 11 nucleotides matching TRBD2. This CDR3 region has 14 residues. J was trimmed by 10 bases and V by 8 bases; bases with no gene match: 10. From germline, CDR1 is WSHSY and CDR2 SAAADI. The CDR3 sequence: CASDLSGRAVEQFF. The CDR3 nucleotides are TGCGCCAGCGACCTTAGCGGGAGGGCCGTAGAGCAGTTCTTC.

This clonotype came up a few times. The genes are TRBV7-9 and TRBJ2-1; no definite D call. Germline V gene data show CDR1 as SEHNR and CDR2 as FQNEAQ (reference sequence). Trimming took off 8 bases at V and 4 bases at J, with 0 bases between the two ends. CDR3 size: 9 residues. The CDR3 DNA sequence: TGTGCCAGCTACAATGAGCAGTTCTTC. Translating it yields CASYNEQFF.

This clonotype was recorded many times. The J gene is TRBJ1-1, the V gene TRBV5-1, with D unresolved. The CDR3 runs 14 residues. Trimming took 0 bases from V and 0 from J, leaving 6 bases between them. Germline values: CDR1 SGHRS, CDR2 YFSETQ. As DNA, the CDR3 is TGCGCCAGCAGCTTGGACGGGATGAACACTGAAGCTTTCTTT. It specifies CASSLDGMNTEAFF. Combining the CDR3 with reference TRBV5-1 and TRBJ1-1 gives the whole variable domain KAGVTQTPRYLIKTRGQQVTLSCSPISGHRSVSWYQQTPGQGLQFLFEYFSETQRNKGNFPGRFSGRQFSNSRSEMNVSTLELGDSALYLCASSLDGMNTEAFFGQGTRLTVV.

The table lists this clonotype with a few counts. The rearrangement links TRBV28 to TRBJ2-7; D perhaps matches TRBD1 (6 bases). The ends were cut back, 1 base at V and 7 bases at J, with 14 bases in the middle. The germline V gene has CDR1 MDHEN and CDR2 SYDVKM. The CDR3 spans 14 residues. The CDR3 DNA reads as TGTGCCAGCAGTTTATATCAAAACGACAGGGAGCAGTACTTC. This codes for CASSLYQNDREQYF.

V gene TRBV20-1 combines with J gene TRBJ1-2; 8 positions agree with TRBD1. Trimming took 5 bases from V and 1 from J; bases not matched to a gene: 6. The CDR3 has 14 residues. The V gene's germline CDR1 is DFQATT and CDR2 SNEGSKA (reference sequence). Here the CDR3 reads CSAPRTGYNYGYTF. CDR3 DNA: TGCAGTGCTCCCCGGACAGGGTATAACTATGGCTACACCTTC.

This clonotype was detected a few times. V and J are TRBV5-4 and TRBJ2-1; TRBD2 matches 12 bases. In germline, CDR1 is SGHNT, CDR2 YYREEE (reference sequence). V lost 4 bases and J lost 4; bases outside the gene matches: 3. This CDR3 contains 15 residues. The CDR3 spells CASSLTSGSYNEQFF. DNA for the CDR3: TGTGCCAGCAGCCTGACTAGCGGGAGTTACAATGAGCAGTTCTTC.

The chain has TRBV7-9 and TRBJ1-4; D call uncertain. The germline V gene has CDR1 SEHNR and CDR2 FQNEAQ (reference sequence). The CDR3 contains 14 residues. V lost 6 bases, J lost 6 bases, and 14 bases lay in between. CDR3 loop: CASRGGGFDEKLFF. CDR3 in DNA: TGTGCCAGCAGGGGAGGCGGGTTTGATGAAAAACTGTTTTTT. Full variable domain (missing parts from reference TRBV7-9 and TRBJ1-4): DTGVSQNPRHKITKRGQNVTFRCDPISEHNRLYWYRQTLGQGPEFLTYFQNEAQLEKSRLLSDRFSAERPKGSFSTLEIQRTEQGDSAMYLCASRGGGFDEKLFFGSGTQLSVL.

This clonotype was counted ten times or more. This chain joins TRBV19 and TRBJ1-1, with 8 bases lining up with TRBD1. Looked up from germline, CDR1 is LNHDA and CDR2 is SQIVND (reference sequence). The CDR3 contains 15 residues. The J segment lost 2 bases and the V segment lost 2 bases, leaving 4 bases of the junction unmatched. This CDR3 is CASSILQGANTEAFF. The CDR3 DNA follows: TGTGCCAGTAGTATACTCCAGGGGGCTAACACTGAAGCTTTCTTT.